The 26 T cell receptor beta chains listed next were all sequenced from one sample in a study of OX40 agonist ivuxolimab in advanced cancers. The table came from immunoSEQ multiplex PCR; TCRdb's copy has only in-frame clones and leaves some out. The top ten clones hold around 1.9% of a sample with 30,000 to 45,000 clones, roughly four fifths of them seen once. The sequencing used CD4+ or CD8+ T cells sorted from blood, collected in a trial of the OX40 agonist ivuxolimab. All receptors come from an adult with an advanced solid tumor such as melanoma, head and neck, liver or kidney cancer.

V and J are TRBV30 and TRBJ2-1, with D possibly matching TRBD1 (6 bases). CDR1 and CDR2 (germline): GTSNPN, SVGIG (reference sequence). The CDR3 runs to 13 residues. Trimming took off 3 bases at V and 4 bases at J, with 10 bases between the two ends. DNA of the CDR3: TGTGCCTGGAGGGACAGATTTTACAATGAGCAGTTCTTC. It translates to CAWRDRFYNEQFF.

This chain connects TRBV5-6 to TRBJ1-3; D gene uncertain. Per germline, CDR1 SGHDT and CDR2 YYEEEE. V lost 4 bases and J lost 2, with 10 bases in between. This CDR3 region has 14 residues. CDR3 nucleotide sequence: TGTGCCAGCAGCACCTGGGGAACTGGAAACACCATATATTTT. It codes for CASSTWGTGNTIYF.

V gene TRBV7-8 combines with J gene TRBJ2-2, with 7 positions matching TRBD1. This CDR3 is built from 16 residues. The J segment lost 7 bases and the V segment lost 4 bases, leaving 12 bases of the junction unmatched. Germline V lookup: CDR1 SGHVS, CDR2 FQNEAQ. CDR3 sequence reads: CASSSHTGTAVGELFF. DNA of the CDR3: TGTGCCAGCAGCTCACATACCGGGACAGCCGTCGGGGAGCTGTTTTTT.

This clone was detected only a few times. This CDR3 reads CASSETRTSGNTDTQYF. CDR3 bases: TGTGCCAGCAGTGAAACCCGGACTAGCGGAAACACAGATACGCAGTATTTT. This sequence joins TRBV2 and TRBJ2-3; 10 positions agree with TRBD2. V lost 2 bases and J lost 2; bases outside the gene matches: 7. The CDR3 runs 17 residues. Germline CDR1 and CDR2: SNHLY and FYNNEI.

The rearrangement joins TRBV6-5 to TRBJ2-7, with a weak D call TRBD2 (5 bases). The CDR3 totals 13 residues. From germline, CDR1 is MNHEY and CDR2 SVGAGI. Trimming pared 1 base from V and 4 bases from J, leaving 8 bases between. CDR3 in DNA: TGTGCCAGCAGTTACTTGGGCGGGTACGAGCAGTACTTC. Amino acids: CASSYLGGYEQYF.

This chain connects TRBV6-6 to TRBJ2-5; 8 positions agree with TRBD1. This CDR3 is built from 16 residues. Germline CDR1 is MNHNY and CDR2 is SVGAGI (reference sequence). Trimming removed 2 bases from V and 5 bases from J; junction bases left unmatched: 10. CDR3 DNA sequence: TGTGCCAGCAGTTACCCTACGGGACAGGCCCAGGAGACCCAGTACTTC. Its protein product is CASSYPTGQAQETQYF.

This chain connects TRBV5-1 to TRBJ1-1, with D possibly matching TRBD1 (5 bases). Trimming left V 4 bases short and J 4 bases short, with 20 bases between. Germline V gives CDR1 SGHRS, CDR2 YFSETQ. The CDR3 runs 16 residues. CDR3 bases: TGCGCCAGCAGCCCTAGGCGGGGGTCGGCCGGCACTGAAGCTTTCTTT. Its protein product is CASSPRRGSAGTEAFF.

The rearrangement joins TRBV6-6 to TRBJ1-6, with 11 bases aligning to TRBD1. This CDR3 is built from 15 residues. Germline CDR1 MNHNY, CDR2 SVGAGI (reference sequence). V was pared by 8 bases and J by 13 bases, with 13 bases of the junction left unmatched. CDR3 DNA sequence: TGTGCCAGCTATACAGAATCAAGGGACAGGGGGCCCCTCCACTTT. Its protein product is CASYTESRDRGPLHF.

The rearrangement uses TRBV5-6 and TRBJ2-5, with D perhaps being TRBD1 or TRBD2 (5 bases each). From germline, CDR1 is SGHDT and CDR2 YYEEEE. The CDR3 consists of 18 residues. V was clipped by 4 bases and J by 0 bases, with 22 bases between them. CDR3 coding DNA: TGTGCCAGCAGCACCCGGGACCTTATGCAGCGGTACCAAGAGACCCAGTACTTC. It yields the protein CASSTRDLMQRYQETQYF.

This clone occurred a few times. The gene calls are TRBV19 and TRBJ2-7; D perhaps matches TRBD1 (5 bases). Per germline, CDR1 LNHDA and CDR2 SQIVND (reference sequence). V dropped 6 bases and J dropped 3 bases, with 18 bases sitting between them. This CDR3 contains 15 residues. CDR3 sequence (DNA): TGTGCCAGTAGCCCACTGATGGTGGGGCTCTACGAGCAGTACTTC. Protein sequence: CASSPLMVGLYEQYF.

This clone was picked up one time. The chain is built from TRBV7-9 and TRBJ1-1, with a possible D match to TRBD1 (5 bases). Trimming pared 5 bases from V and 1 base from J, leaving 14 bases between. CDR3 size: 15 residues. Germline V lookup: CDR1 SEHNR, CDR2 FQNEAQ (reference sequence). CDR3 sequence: CASSIPGRTNTEAFF. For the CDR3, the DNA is TGTGCCAGCAGCATACCGGGACGGACGAACACTGAAGCTTTCTTT.

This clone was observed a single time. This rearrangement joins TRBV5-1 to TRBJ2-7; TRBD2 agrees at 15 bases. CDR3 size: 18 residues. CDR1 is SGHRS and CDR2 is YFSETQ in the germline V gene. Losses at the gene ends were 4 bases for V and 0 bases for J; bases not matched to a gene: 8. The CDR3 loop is CASSPNPGLAGGSYEQYF. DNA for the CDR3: TGCGCCAGCAGCCCTAACCCGGGACTAGCGGGAGGCTCCTACGAGCAGTACTTC.

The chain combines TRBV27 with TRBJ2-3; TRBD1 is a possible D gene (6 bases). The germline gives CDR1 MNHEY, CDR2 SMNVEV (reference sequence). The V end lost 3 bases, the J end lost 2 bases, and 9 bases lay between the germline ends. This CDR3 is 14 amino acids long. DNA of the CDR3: TGTGCCAGCAGTTTTTGGACAGCCACAGATACGCAGTATTTT. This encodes CASSFWTATDTQYF.

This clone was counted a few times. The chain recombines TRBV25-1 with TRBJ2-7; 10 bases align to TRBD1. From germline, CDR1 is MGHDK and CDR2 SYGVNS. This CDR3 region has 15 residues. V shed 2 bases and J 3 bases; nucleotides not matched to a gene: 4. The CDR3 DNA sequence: TGTGCCAGCAGTGAAGCGGGACAGGGGCTCTACGAGCAGTACTTC. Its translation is CASSEAGQGLYEQYF.

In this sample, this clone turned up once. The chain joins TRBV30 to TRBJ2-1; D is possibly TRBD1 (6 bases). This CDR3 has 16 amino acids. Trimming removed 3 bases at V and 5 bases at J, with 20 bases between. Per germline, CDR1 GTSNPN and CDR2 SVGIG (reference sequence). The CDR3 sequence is CAWSPVDRTRNNEQFF. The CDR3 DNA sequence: TGTGCCTGGAGCCCCGTGGACAGAACTAGAAACAATGAGCAGTTCTTC.

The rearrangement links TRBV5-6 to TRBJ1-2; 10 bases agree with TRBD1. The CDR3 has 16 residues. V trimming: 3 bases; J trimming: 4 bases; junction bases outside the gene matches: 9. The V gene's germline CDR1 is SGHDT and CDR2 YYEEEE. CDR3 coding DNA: TGTGCCAGCAGCTCAGTTCGGACAGGGGGACCCTATGGCTACACCTTC. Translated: CASSSVRTGGPYGYTF. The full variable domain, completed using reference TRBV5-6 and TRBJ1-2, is DAGVTQSPTHLIKTRGQQVTLRCSPKSGHDTVSWYQQALGQGPQFIFQYYEEEERQRGNFPDRFSGHQFPNYSSELNVNALLLGDSALYLCASSSVRTGGPYGYTFGSGTRLTVV.

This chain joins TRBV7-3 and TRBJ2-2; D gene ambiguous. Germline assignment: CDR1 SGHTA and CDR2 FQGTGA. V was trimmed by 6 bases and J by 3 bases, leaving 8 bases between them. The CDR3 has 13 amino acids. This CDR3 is CASSTVHTGELFF. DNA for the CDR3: TGTGCCAGCAGTACGGTCCACACCGGGGAGCTGTTTTTT.

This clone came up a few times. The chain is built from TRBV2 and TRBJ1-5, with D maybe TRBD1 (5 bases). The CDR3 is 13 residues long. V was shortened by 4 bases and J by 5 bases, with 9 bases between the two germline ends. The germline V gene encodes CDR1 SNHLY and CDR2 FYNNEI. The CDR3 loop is CASSGQRHQPQHF. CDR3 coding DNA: TGTGCCAGCAGTGGACAGAGGCATCAGCCCCAGCATTTT.

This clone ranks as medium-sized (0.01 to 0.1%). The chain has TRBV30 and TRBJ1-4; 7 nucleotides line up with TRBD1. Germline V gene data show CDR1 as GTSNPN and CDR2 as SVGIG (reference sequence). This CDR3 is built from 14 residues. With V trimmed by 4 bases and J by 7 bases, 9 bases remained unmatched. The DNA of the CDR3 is TGTGCCTGGAAAATGGCCAGGGGGTTTGAAAAACTGTTTTTT. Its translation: CAWKMARGFEKLFF.

CDR3 protein: CSPYWGRQYF. The CDR3 DNA reads TGCAGTCCATACTGGGGGAGGCAGTACTTC. The chain employs TRBV20-1 and TRBJ2-7; the D gene could be TRBD1 or TRBD2 (5 bases each). Germline V gives CDR1 DFQATT, CDR2 SNEGSKA (reference sequence). V shed 8 bases and J shed 9 bases, with 14 bases lying between them. The CDR3 spans 10 residues.

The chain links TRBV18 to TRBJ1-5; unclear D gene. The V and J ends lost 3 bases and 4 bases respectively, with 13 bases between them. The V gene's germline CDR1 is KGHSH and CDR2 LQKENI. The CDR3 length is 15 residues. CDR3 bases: TGTGCCAGCTCACCCTTGGCGGACCAAAATCAGCCCCAGCATTTT. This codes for CASSPLADQNQPQHF.

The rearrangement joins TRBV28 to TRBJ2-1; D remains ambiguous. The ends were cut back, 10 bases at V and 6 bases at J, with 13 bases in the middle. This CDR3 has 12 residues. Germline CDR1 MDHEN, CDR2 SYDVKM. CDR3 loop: CATLGTSNEQFF. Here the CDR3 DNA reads TGTGCCACCCTAGGCACATCCAATGAGCAGTTCTTC.

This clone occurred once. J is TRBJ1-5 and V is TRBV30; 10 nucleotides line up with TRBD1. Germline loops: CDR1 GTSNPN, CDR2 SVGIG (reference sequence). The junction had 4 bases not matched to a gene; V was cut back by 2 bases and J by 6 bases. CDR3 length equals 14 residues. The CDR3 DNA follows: TGTGCCTGGAGTCAGGGACAGGGGCGTCAGCCCCAGCATTTT. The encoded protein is CAWSQGQGRQPQHF.

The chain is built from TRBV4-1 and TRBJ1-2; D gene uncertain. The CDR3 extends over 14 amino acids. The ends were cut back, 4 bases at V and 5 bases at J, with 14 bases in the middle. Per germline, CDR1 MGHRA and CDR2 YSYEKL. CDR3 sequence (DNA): TGCGCCAGCAGCCGGATCCGGACTGGGTATGGCTACACCTTC. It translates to CASSRIRTGYGYTF.

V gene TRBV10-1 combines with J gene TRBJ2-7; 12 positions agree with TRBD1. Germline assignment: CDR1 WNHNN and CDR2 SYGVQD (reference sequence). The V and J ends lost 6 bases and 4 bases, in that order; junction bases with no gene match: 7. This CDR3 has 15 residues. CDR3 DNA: TGCGCCAGCAGGCTCCGGGACAGGGGGCTGTACGAGCAGTACTTC. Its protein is CASRLRDRGLYEQYF.

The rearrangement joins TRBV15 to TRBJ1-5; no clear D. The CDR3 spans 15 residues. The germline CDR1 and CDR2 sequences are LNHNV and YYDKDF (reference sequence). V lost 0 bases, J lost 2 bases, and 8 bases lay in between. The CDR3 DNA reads TGTGCCACCAGCAGAGATTTGGGTGGCAATCAGCCCCAGCATTTT. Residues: CATSRDLGGNQPQHF.